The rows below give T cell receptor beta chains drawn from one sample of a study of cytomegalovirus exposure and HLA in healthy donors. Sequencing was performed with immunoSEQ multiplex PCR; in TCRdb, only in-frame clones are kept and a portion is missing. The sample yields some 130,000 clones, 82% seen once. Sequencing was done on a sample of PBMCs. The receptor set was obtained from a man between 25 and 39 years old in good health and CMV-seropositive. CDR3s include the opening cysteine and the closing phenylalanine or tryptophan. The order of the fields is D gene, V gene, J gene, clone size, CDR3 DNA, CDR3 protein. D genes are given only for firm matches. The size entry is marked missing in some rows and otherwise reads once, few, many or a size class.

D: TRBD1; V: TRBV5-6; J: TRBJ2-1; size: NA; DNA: TGTGCCAGCAGCGCCTGGGACAGCGATTACAATGAGCAGTTCTTC; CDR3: CASSAWDSDYNEQFF
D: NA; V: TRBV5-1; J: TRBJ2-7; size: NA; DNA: TGCGCCAGCAGCTTGGGCGGGCCGAAGGCCTACGAGCAGTACTTC; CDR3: CASSLGGPKAYEQYF
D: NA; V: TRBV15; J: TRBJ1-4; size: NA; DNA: TGTGCCACCAGCAGAGATGGGGAGGATGAAAAACTGTTTTTT; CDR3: CATSRDGEDEKLFF
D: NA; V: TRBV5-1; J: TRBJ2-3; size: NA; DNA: TGCGCCAGCAGCTTGGGAACGGGATACACAGATACGCAGTATTTT; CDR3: CASSLGTGYTDTQYF
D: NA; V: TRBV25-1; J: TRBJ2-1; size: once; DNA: TGTGCCAGCAGTGAAGTGGGGGGAGGTAATGAGCAGTTCTTC; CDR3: CASSEVGGGNEQFF
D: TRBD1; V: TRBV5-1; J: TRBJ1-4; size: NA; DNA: TGCGCCAGCAGCCCTTTTGGGGGACAGGGGGCTGATGAAAAACTGTTTTTT; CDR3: CASSPFGGQGADEKLFF
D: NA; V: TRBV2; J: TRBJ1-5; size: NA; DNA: TGTGCCAGCGGGGGGAATGGAGGGCAGCCCCAGCATTTT; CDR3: CASGGNGGQPQHF
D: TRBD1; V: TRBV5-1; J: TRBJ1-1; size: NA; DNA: TGCGCCAGCAGCGGGGACAGGGGGCCGACTGAAGCTTTCTTT; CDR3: CASSGDRGPTEAFF
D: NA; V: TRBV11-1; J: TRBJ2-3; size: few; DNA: TGTGCCAGCAGCCTGAGGGCCACAGATACGCAGTATTTT; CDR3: CASSLRATDTQYF
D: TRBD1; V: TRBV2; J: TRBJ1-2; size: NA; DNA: TGTGCCAGCAGTGAGGGGCAGGGGGCCCTAGAAGGCTACACCTTC; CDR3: CASSEGQGALEGYTF
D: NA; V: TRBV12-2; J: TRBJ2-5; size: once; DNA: TGTGCAAGTTCGGGGGGTCCAGAGACCCAGTACTTC; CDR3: CASSGGPETQYF
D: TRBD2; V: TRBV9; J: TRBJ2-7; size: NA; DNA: TGTGCCAGCAGCGCAAGCGGGGGCGATAGCTCCTACGAGCAGTACTTC; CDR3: CASSASGGDSSYEQYF
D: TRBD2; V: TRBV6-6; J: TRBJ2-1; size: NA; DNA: TGTGCCAGCAGTGATTTGACTAGCGGGGGACGAGAGCAGTTCTTC; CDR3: CASSDLTSGGREQFF
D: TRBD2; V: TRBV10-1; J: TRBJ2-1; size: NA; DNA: TGCGCCAGCAGTGAGGGGACTAGGGGAGAGCAGTTCTTC; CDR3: CASSEGTRGEQFF
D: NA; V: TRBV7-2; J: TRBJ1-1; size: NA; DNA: TGTGCCAGCAGCTTACAGGAAAACACTGAAGCTTTCTTT; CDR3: CASSLQENTEAFF
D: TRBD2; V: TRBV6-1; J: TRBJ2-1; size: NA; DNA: TGTGCCAGCAGTGAAGCTAGCGGGGGGGCCAATGAGCAGTTCTTC; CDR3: CASSEASGGANEQFF
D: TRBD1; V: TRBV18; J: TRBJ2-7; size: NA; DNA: TGTGCCAGCTCACCGATGGGACAGGGGCCCAACTCCTACGAGCAGTACTTC; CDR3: CASSPMGQGPNSYEQYF
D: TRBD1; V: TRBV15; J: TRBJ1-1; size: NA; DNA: TGTGCCACCAGCAGAGGACAGGGGGTTATGAACACTGAAGCTTTCTTT; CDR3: CATSRGQGVMNTEAFF
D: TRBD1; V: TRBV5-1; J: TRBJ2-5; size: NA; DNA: TGCGCCAGCAGCTCGGGACAGGGGGGGACCCAGTACTTC; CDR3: CASSSGQGGTQYF